The entry below describes one T cell receptor beta chain. Antigen: not known. This sample is drawn from a study of cytomegalovirus exposure and HLA in healthy donors. Study in general: Early released data comprised about 90 million unique TCRs from HLA-typed donors. Of the donors genotyped, about 390 in all, 75% to 85% fell in the Caucasian-associated ancestry cluster. General study points: Presence/absence analyses took donor sequencing depth as roughly uniform. Some TCR beta chains (roughly 150 of them) were listed as cytomegalovirus-associated.

CDR1 MNHNS and CDR2 SASEGT come from the germline V gene. The trim removed 8 bases at V and 10 bases at J, leaving 11 bases unmatched. This CDR3 comprises 14 residues. The PCR made use of 60 Vbeta and 13 Jbeta primers. Using immunoSEQ multiplex PCR, the repertoire was profiled, and TCRdb retains in-frame clones only, with some absent. Here the sample spans 100,000 to 150,000 clones, around nine tenths being singletons. The rearrangement uses TRBV6-1 and TRBJ1-6, with 7 bases that match TRBD1. Sequencing was done on a sample of PBMCs. The TCR comes from a woman in her twenties or thirties in good health and CMV-seronegative. The DNA of the CDR3 is TGTGCCAGCGGACTTACAGGGGTGGGGTCACCCCTCCACTTT. As protein: CASGLTGVGSPLHF.